The 5 T cell receptor beta chains below all came from one sample that was sequenced in a study of blood T cells in healthy people across ages. Combining a sample-barcoded 5' primer with a J-beta primer mix, a second PCR ran for roughly 7 to 11 cycles. TCRdb reprocessed the 5' RACE reads with MiXCR, giving one entry per CDR3 protein. Among just under 750,000 distinct CDR3 sequences listed, about a fifth were seen once. Input material: blood. These TCRs come from a man aged 70-80 years in good health.

In this sample, this clonotype turned up a few times. This CDR3 is CASSPPGGGWYTQYF. The CDR3 DNA reads TGTGCCAGCAGCCCCCCGGGCGGCGGGTGGTATACGCAGTATTTT. J is TRBJ2-3 and V is TRBV6-1, with D perhaps matching TRBD2 (5 bases). This CDR3 is 15 amino acids long. The V and J ends lost 6 bases and 7 bases respectively, with 20 bases between them. In germline, CDR1 is MNHNS, CDR2 SASEGT.

This clonotype was counted between two and nine times. The CDR3 here is CASSPQSPARISGANVLTF. DNA for the CDR3: TGTGCCAGCAGCCCCCAGTCCCCCGCGCGTATTTCTGGGGCCAACGTCCTGACTTTC. The rearrangement joins TRBV7-3 to TRBJ2-6, with D uncertain. CDR1 is SGHTA and CDR2 is FQGTGA in the germline V gene. The length of the CDR3 is 19 residues. With 5 bases removed from V and 1 base from J, the gap between germline ends came to 21 bases.

The genes are TRBV30 and TRBJ2-3, with D possibly matching TRBD2 (7 bases). Germline CDR1 reads GTSNPN; CDR2 reads SVGIG (reference sequence). Trimming cost V 1 base and J 4 bases, with 9 bases left between them. This CDR3 region has 13 residues. The chain's CDR3 is CAWSGGGADTQYF. DNA for the CDR3: TGTGCCTGGAGTGGAGGGGGGGCAGATACGCAGTATTTT. Combining the CDR3 with reference TRBV30 and TRBJ2-3 gives the whole variable domain SQTIHQWPATLVQPVGSPLSLECTVEGTSNPNLYWYRQAAGRGLQLLFYSVGIGQISSEVPQNLSASRPQDRQFILSSKKLLLSDSGFYLCAWSGGGADTQYFGPGTRLTVL.

This clonotype has only a few counts. The rearrangement links TRBV3-1 to TRBJ1-1; 7 positions agree with TRBD1. The CDR3 spans 16 residues. Per the germline V gene, CDR1 is LGHDT and CDR2 is YNNKEL (reference sequence). The junction had 13 bases not matched to a gene; V was cut back by 3 bases and J by 6 bases. Written as DNA, the CDR3 is TGTGCCAGCAGCCAGCCAATGACAGGGTTACTCCCTGAAGCTTTCTTT. Amino acids: CASSQPMTGLLPEAFF.

V is TRBV11-3 and J is TRBJ2-5, with D unresolved. CDR3 length: 12 residues. Per the germline V gene, CDR1 is SGHNT and CDR2 is YENEEA. V was cut by 0 bases and J by 4 bases, with 3 bases left in between. The CDR3 is CASSLDPETQYF. The DNA of the CDR3 is TGTGCCAGCAGCTTAGACCCAGAGACCCAGTACTTC.